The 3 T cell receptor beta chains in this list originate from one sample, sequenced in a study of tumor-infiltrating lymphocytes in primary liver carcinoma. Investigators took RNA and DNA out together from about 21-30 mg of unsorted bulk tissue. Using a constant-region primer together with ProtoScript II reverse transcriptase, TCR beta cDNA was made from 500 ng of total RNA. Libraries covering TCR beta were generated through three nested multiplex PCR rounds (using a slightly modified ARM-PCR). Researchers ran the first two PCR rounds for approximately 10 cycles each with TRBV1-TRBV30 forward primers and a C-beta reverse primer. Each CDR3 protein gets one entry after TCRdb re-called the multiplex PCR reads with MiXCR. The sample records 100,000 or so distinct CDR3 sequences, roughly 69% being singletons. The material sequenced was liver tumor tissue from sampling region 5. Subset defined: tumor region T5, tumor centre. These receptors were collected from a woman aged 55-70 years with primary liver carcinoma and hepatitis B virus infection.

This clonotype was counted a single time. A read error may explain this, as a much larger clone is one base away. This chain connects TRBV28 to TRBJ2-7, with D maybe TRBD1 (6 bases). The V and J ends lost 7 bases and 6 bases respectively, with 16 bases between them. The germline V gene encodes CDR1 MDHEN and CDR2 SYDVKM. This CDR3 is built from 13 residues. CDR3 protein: CASNRQVSREQYF. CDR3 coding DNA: TGTGCCAGCAACCGACAGGTGTCCCGCGAGCAGTACTTC.

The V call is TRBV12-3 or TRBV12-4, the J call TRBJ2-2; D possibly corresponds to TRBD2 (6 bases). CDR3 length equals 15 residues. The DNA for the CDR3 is TGTACTAGCAGTTTGCGGAGGGCGGACACCGGGGAGCTGTTTTTT. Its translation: CTSSLRRADTGELFF.

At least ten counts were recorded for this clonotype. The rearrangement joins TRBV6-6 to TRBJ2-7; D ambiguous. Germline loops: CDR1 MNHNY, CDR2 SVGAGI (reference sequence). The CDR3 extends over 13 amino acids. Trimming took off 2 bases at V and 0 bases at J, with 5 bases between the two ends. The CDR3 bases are TGTGCCAGCAGTTACATGAACTCCTACGAGCAGTACTTC. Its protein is CASSYMNSYEQYF.